This T cell receptor (beta chain) appears in the sequencing data of a study of blood T cell repertoires in COVID-19. V gave up 6 bases and J gave up 3 bases; unmatched junction bases: 5. The CDR3 is made up of 14 amino acids. Germline lookup yields CDR1 MNHEY and CDR2 SVGAGI. Sequenced by immunoSEQ multiplex PCR; TCRdb stores in-frame clones only, minus some. Of 150,000 to 180,000 clones in the sample, 70% to 90% are singletons; the top ten hold under 8.5%. The origin of this receptor is a woman in her sixties or seventies with COVID-19, enrolled during active disease. The J gene is TRBJ1-5, the V gene TRBV6-5, with 7 bases lining up with TRBD1. The sequenced sample consisted of peripheral blood. CDR3 in DNA: TGTGCCAGCAGGGCCGGACAGGTCAATCAGCCCCAGCATTTT. This codes for CASRAGQVNQPQHF.